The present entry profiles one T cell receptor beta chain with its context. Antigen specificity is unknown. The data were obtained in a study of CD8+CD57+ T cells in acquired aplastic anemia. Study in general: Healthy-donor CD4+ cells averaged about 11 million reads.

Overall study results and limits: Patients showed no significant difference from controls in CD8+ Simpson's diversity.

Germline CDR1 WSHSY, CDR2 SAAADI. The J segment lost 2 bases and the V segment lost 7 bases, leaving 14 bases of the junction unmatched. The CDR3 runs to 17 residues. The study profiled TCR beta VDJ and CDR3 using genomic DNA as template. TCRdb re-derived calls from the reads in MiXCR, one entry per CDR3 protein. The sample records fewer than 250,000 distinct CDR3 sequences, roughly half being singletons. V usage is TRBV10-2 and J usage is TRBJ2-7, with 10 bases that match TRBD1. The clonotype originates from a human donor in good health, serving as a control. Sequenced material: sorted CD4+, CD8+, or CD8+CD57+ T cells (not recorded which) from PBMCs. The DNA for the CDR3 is TGCGCCAGCAACGCCGGGACAGGGGTCCTTTACCCCTACGAGCAGTACTTC. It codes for CASNAGTGVLYPYEQYF.